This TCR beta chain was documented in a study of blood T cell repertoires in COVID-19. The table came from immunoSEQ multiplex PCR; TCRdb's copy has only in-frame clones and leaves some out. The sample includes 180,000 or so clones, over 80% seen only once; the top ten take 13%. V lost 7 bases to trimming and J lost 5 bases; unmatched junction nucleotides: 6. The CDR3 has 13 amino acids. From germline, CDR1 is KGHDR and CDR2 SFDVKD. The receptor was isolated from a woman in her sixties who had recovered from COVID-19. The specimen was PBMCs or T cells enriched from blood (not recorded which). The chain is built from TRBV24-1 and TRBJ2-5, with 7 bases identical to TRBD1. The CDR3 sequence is CATSRGRGETQYF. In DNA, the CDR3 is TGTGCCACCAGCCGGGGCAGGGGGGAGACCCAGTACTTC.